One and the same sample provided the 24 T cell receptor beta chains below, sequenced in a study of T cell repertoires in cytomegalovirus infection. Which antigens these TCRs recognize remains unknown. From the reads, TCRdb called clonotypes with MiXCR, one entry per CDR3 protein. The table shows roughly 200,000 distinct CDR3 sequences, with 35% to 40% occurring only once. The specimen comprised CD8+ T cells from cultured PBMCs, sampled from culture after CMV antigen stimulation. The receptors shown here come from a human donor in good health (CMV status not recorded). Some clones in this sample may be carry-over from other donors' samples.

This clonotype was counted many times. One junction end disagrees with the germline gene, perhaps due to a read error. This rearrangement joins TRBV7-8 to TRBJ2-7, with D possibly being TRBD1 (6 bases). The CDR3 extends over 14 amino acids. In germline, CDR1 is SGHVS, CDR2 FQNEAQ. This CDR3 is CASSWDTHGDEQYF. CDR3 DNA sequence: TGTGCAAGCAGCTGGGACACCCATGGAGACGAGCAGTACTTC.

This clonotype was seen more than once but under ten times. CDR3 residues: CASSLGGGLEADTQYF. For the CDR3, the DNA is TGTGCCAGCAGCTTAGGAGGGGGACTAGAGGCAGATACGCAGTATTTT. The chain carries TRBV7-8 and TRBJ2-3; 8 nucleotides agree with TRBD2. The germline V gene encodes CDR1 SGHVS and CDR2 FQNEAQ. Losses at the gene ends were 1 base for V and 4 bases for J; bases not matched to a gene: 7. This CDR3 contains 16 residues.

This clonotype occurred a few times. The V call is TRBV7-6, the J call TRBJ2-6; D gene uncertain. Germline V lookup: CDR1 SGHVS, CDR2 FNYEAQ. The V gene lost 1 base and the J gene lost 0 bases, with 10 bases spanning the gap. This CDR3 has 17 amino acids. This CDR3 is CASSLVGHDSGANVLTF. CDR3 DNA: TGTGCCAGCAGCTTAGTAGGGCACGACTCTGGGGCCAACGTCCTGACTTTC.

This sequence joins TRBV20-1 and TRBJ1-3; D not certain. Looked up from germline, CDR1 is DFQATT and CDR2 is SNEGSKA (reference sequence). CDR3 length equals 14 residues. Trimming stripped 3 bases from V and 0 bases from J, with 9 bases between. CDR3 loop: CSARTALSGNTIYF. DNA for the CDR3: TGCAGTGCTAGGACCGCTCTCTCTGGAAACACCATATATTTT.

The chain links TRBV6-4 to TRBJ2-1; a possible D gene is TRBD2 (5 bases). Germline V lookup: CDR1 MRHNA, CDR2 SNTAGT. The CDR3 extends over 15 amino acids. Trimming pared 5 bases from V and 7 bases from J, leaving 18 bases between. CDR3: CASSTTAGGRNEQFF. As DNA, the CDR3 is TGTGCCAGCAGTACCACGGCGGGCGGTAGGAATGAGCAGTTCTTC.

This clonotype has a handful of counts. The chain employs TRBV10-3 and TRBJ2-7; 10 positions agree with TRBD2. There are 15 residues in the CDR3. The J segment lost 5 bases and the V segment lost 7 bases, leaving 11 bases of the junction unmatched. From germline, CDR1 is ENHRY and CDR2 SYGVKD. The CDR3 nucleotides read TGTGCCATCAACCCCAGTAGCGGGAGGCCGCACGAGCAGTACTTC. Amino acid sequence: CAINPSSGRPHEQYF.

The rearrangement joins TRBV29-1 to TRBJ2-2, with D unresolved. Germline CDR1 is SQVTM and CDR2 is ANQGSEA. V lost 2 bases and J lost 7, with 8 bases in between. The CDR3 runs 12 residues. CDR3 DNA: TGCAGCGTTGAACTCTTAAACGGGGAGCTGTTTTTT. Protein sequence: CSVELLNGELFF.

Written as DNA, the CDR3 is TGTGCCAGCAGCCCGCGGGACAGGGGGAACACTGAAGCTTTCTTT. It is translated as CASSPRDRGNTEAFF. This rearrangement joins TRBV7-6 to TRBJ1-1; TRBD1 agrees at 10 bases. Per germline, CDR1 SGHVS and CDR2 FNYEAQ. The trim removed 5 bases at V and 1 base at J, leaving 4 bases unmatched. CDR3 length equals 15 residues.

V gene TRBV20-1 combines with J gene TRBJ1-1; D gene unclear. Trimming stripped 1 base from V and 2 bases from J, with 8 bases between. There are 13 residues in the CDR3. Germline V CDR1 and CDR2: DFQATT, SNEGSKA (reference sequence). Written as DNA, the CDR3 is TGCAGTGCTAGAGCCGTCTTAAACACTGAAGCTTTCTTT. Translated, it gives CSARAVLNTEAFF.

This clonotype was counted once. This sequence joins TRBV2 and TRBJ2-1; 7 positions match TRBD2. V shed 8 bases, J shed 12 bases, and the junction held 10 bases outside the gene matches. The CDR3 is 12 amino acids. Germline CDR1 is SNHLY and CDR2 is FYNNEI. CDR3: CASPQRSGMQFF. As DNA, the CDR3 is TGTGCCAGCCCCCAGAGGAGCGGGATGCAGTTCTTC. The entire variable domain, with the rest obtained from reference TRBV2 and TRBJ2-1, is as follows: EPEVTQTPSHQVTQMGQEVILRCVPISNHLYFYWYRQILGQKVEFLVSFYNNEISEKSEIFDDQFSVERPDGSNFTLKIRSTKLEDSAMYFCASPQRSGMQFFGPGTRLTVL.

The chain has TRBV11-2 and TRBJ2-2, with TRBD1 matching 8 bases. Germline V lookup: CDR1 SGHAT, CDR2 FQNNGV. CDR3 length: 16 amino acids. The V segment lost 5 bases and the J segment 7 bases; nucleotides outside the gene matches: 12. The CDR3 loop reads CASSQYRDRWGGELFF. CDR3 bases: TGTGCCAGCAGCCAATATCGGGACAGGTGGGGCGGGGAGCTGTTTTTT.

This rearrangement joins TRBV5-1 to TRBJ2-2, with TRBD2 matching over 12 bases. V shed 4 bases, J shed 3 bases, and the junction held 10 bases outside the gene matches. The length of the CDR3 is 18 residues. The germline V gene has CDR1 SGHRS and CDR2 YFSETQ. CDR3 in amino acids: CASSGYPSGGADTGELFF. The CDR3 bases are TGCGCCAGCAGCGGTTACCCTAGCGGGGGGGCCGACACCGGGGAGCTGTTTTTT.

This clonotype is medium-sized in the sample. This CDR3 is CASSLGLAGLNTGELFF. The CDR3 nucleotides read TGTGCCAGCAGCTTGGGACTAGCGGGACTGAACACCGGGGAGCTGTTTTTT. J is TRBJ2-2 and V is TRBV7-2; 13 nucleotides match TRBD2. The J segment lost 1 base and the V segment lost 3 bases, leaving 2 bases of the junction unmatched. Per the germline V gene, CDR1 is SGHTA and CDR2 is FQGNSA. The CDR3 spans 17 residues.

The chain uses TRBV7-8 and TRBJ2-7; D is perhaps TRBD1 (6 bases). Germline CDR1 reads SGHVS; CDR2 reads FQNEAQ. The CDR3 consists of 15 residues. Trimming shortened V by 0 bases and J by 2 bases, and 11 bases separated the two germline ends. DNA of the CDR3: TGTGCCAGCAGCTTAGCGATACAGGGCGCCTACGAGCAGTACTTC. As protein: CASSLAIQGAYEQYF. Filled out from reference TRBV7-8 and TRBJ2-7, the complete variable domain reads GAGVSQSPRYKVAKRGQDVALRCDPISGHVSLFWYQQALGQGPEFLTYFQNEAQLDKSGLPSDRFFAERPEGSVSTLKIQRTQQEDSAVYLCASSLAIQGAYEQYFGPGTRLTVT.

The V call is TRBV11-3, the J call TRBJ2-3, with 10 nucleotides matching TRBD1. Germline trimming cut 1 base from V and 3 bases from J; bases unmatched to any gene: 7. This CDR3 contains 17 residues. CDR1 SGHNT and CDR2 YENEEA come from the germline V gene. The CDR3 DNA follows: TGTGCCAGCAGCTTAGGCCCCGACAGGGGGCCGACAGATACGCAGTATTTT. This gives the protein CASSLGPDRGPTDTQYF.

V usage is TRBV6-1 and J usage is TRBJ2-1, with no clear D. V lost 10 bases to trimming and J lost 4 bases, with 11 bases between them. The CDR3 runs to 12 residues. Germline assignment: CDR1 MNHNS and CDR2 SASEGT. CDR3 DNA sequence: TGTGCCACCACCATTCAATACAATGAGCAGTTCTTC. This codes for CATTIQYNEQFF.

In this sample, this clonotype turned up many times. The chain couples TRBV4-1 to TRBJ2-7; D is unresolved. In germline, CDR1 is MGHRA, CDR2 YSYEKL. V lost 0 bases to trimming and J lost 2 bases, with 11 bases between them. This CDR3 has 15 residues. CDR3: CASSQEEHVAYEQYF. Written as DNA, the CDR3 is TGCGCCAGCAGCCAAGAAGAGCACGTAGCCTACGAGCAGTACTTC.

J is TRBJ2-1 and V is TRBV6-1; D tentatively reads TRBD1 or TRBD2 (5 bases each). CDR3 length: 12 residues. Germline CDR1 reads MNHNS; CDR2 reads SASEGT. Trimming took off 3 bases at V and 9 bases at J, with 9 bases between the two ends. The CDR3 bases are TGTGCCAGCAGTGATGCAGGGAGTGAGCAGTTCTTC. This gives the protein CASSDAGSEQFF.

This chain links TRBV5-6 with TRBJ2-2; weak D call: TRBD2 (6 bases). The CDR3 runs 16 residues. V lost 4 bases to trimming and J lost 2 bases, with 15 bases between them. The germline CDR1 and CDR2 sequences are SGHDT and YYEEEE. As DNA, the CDR3 is TGTGCCAGCAGCCGCAAGGGAGGCCTAAACACCGGGGAGCTGTTTTTT. Translation gives CASSRKGGLNTGELFF.

There are a few counts of this clonotype. V gene TRBV30 combines with J gene TRBJ2-5; TRBD2 aligns across 7 bases. CDR3 length: 15 residues. Germline CDR1 is GTSNPN and CDR2 is SVGIG (reference sequence). V was clipped by 2 bases and J by 9 bases; unmatched bases: 15. CDR3 bases: TGTGCCTGGAGTAGCAACAGGAACGTCGGGGGGTCCCAGTACTTC. The encoded protein is CAWSSNRNVGGSQYF. Complete variable domain (other parts from reference TRBV30 and TRBJ2-5): SQTIHQWPATLVQPVGSPLSLECTVEGTSNPNLYWYRQAAGRGLQLLFYSVGIGQISSEVPQNLSASRPQDRQFILSSKKLLLSDSGFYLCAWSSNRNVGGSQYFGPGTRLLVL.

V usage is TRBV7-3 and J usage is TRBJ2-2; D is unresolved. Trimming stripped 5 bases from V and 3 bases from J, with 4 bases between. The CDR3 totals 12 residues. Germline CDR1 and CDR2: SGHTA and FQGTGA. CDR3 coding DNA: TGTGCCAGCAGCCGGGACACCGGGGAGCTGTTTTTT. It codes for CASSRDTGELFF.

J is TRBJ2-7 and V is TRBV27, with 7 bases fitting TRBD2. The CDR3 covers 14 residues. J lost 3 bases, V lost 5 bases, and 7 bases had no gene match. In germline, CDR1 is MNHEY, CDR2 SMNVEV (reference sequence). The CDR3 nucleotides read TGTGCCAGCAGTAACATAGCGGGCAGCTACGAGCAGTACTTC. Translated: CASSNIAGSYEQYF.

The chain recombines TRBV7-8 with TRBJ2-7; TRBD2 matches 9 bases. V dropped 5 bases and J dropped 4; count of bases not matched to a gene: 9. The CDR3 extends over 15 amino acids. Germline-derived CDR1 and CDR2 are SGHVS and FQNEAQ. CDR3 sequence reads: CASSPRASGIYEQYF. The DNA of the CDR3 is TGTGCCAGCAGCCCCCGGGCTAGCGGGATATACGAGCAGTACTTC.

For this clonotype: Because the CDR3's place on the DNA is in doubt, the DNA is left out and the CDR3 is given as listed by TCRdb. The chain joins TRBV6-6 to TRBJ2-1; the table's D call of TRBD2 was not tested on the DNA. The CDR3 comprises 14 residues, both ends counted. Germline V gene sequence: CDR1 MNHNY, CDR2 SVGAGI (reference sequence). The CDR3 spells CASSTSGLANEQFF.